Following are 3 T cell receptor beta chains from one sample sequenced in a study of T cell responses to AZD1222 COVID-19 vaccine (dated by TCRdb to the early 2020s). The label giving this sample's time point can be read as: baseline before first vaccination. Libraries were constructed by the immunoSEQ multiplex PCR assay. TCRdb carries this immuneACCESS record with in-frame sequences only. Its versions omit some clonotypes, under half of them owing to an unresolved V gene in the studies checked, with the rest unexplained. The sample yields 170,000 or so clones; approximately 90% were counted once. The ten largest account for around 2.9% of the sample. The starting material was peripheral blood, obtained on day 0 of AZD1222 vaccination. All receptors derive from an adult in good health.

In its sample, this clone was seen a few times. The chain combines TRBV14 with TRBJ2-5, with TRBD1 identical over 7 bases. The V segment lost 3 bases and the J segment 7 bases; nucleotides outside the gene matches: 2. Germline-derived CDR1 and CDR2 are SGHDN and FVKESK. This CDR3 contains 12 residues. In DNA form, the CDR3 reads TGTGCCAGCAGCCACGCAGGGGGGACCCAGTACTTC. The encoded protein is CASSHAGGTQYF.

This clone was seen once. CDR3 sequence: CATSRDMAGGPSIYEQFF. As DNA, the CDR3 is TGTGCCACCAGCAGAGATATGGCGGGGGGCCCCTCCATTTACGAGCAGTTCTTC. The chain joins TRBV15 to TRBJ2-1; 8 positions agree with TRBD2. Germline values: CDR1 LNHNV, CDR2 YYDKDF (reference sequence). The V gene end was trimmed by 0 bases and the J gene end by 10 bases; junction bases not matched to a gene: 17. This CDR3 has 18 amino acids. Drawing the rest from reference TRBV15 and TRBJ2-1, the complete variable domain is DAMVIQNPRYQVTQFGKPVTLSCSQTLNHNVMYWYQQKSSQAPKLLFHYYDKDFNNEADTPDNFQSRRPNTSFCFLDIRSPGLGDTAMYLCATSRDMAGGPSIYEQFFGPGTRLTVL.

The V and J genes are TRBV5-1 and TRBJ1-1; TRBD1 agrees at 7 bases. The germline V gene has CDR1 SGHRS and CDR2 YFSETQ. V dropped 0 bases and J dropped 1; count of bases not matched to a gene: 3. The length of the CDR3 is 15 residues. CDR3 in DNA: TGCGCCAGCAGCTTGGATCAGGGGGGGAACACTGAAGCTTTCTTT. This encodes CASSLDQGGNTEAFF.